A selection of T cell receptor beta chains follows, all from one sample in a study of vaccination and CD4 T cells after COVID-19. MiXCR, applied by TCRdb to the PCR reads, yields one record per CDR3 protein. The sample consists of 20,000 or so distinct CDR3 sequences, around a quarter of them appearing once. No cognate antigen is known for these TCRs. The specimen was cultured CD4+ T cells from blood. The source of these receptors is a human donor with COVID-19. Each CDR3 is given with its conserved first and last residue. Fields, in order: V gene, D gene, J gene, clone size, CDR3 protein, CDR3 DNA. A D gene is named only where the DNA matches it firmly. Some rows have no size entry. The others give once, few or many, or a class for an expanded clone.

TRBV28,TRBD2,TRBJ2-5,-,CASSTSGGGGETQYF,TGTGCCAGCAGTACGAGCGGGGGGGGTGGGGAGACCCAGTACTTC
TRBV7-7,-,TRBJ1-5,few,CASSLAEGQPQHF,TGTGCTAGCAGCTTAGCGGAGGGTCAGCCCCAGCATTTT
TRBV28,-,TRBJ1-6,-,CASSPPDLKGNSPLHF,TGTGCCAGCAGCCCGCCGGACCTAAAGGGTAATTCACCCCTCCACTTT
TRBV30,-,TRBJ2-3,once,CAWSGTGSLTDTQYF,TGTGCCTGGAGCGGGACTGGGAGTTTAACAGATACGCAGTATTTT
TRBV4-2,TRBD1,TRBJ1-4,-,CASSPGTGNEKLFF,TGTGCCAGCAGCCCCGGGACAGGGAATGAAAAACTGTTTTTT
TRBV5-1,-,TRBJ2-7,-,CASSLVGRSFYEQYF,TGCGCCAGCAGCTTGGTGGGACGGAGTTTCTACGAGCAGTACTTC
TRBV5-6,TRBD1,TRBJ1-4,-,CASSLGQGYEKLFF,TGTGCCAGCAGCTTGGGACAGGGGTATGAAAAACTGTTTTTT
TRBV20-1,TRBD2,TRBJ2-7,-,CSAMLAGGHSYEQYF,TGCAGTGCTATGTTAGCGGGGGGGCATAGTTACGAGCAGTACTTC
TRBV2,-,TRBJ1-5,-,CASSETRRPYSNQPQHF,TGTGCCAGCAGTGAAACGCGTCGGCCGTATAGCAATCAGCCCCAGCATTTT
TRBV7-9,TRBD1,TRBJ2-1,-,CASTRGGGQGAIFVYNEQFF,TGTGCCAGCACCCGAGGGGGGGGACAGGGGGCGATTTTTGTGTACAATGAGCAGTTCTTC
TRBV5-1,-,TRBJ1-2,-,CASSLGGAGYTF,TGCGCCAGCAGCTTGGGAGGGGCTGGCTACACCTTC
TRBV27,TRBD1,TRBJ2-7,few,CASSHGTAYYEQYF,TGTGCCAGCAGTCATGGGACAGCTTACTACGAGCAGTACTTC
TRBV6-1,-,TRBJ2-2,-,CASSRLLPSGELFF,TGTGCCAGCAGCCGCCTCCTTCCCAGCGGGGAGCTGTTTTTT
TRBV7-3,TRBD1,TRBJ2-5,few,CASGGTGAVGETQYF,TGTGCCAGCGGCGGGACAGGGGCGGTTGGAGAGACCCAGTACTTC
TRBV14,-,TRBJ1-6,few,CASSLWDGGNPNSPLHF,TGTGCCAGCAGCCTCTGGGACGGTGGAAACCCAAATTCACCCCTCCACTTT
TRBV20-1,-,TRBJ1-4,few,CSAPRSRANEKLFF,TGCAGTGCCCCTCGGTCGCGGGCTAATGAAAAACTGTTTTTT
TRBV5-8,-,TRBJ1-1,-,CASSLGFGGTEAFF,TGTGCCAGCAGCTTGGGGTTTGGGGGCACTGAAGCTTTCTTT
TRBV27,-,TRBJ1-5,medium-sized,CASSLATGWEPQHF,TGTGCCAGCAGTTTAGCGACAGGTTGGGAGCCCCAGCATTTT